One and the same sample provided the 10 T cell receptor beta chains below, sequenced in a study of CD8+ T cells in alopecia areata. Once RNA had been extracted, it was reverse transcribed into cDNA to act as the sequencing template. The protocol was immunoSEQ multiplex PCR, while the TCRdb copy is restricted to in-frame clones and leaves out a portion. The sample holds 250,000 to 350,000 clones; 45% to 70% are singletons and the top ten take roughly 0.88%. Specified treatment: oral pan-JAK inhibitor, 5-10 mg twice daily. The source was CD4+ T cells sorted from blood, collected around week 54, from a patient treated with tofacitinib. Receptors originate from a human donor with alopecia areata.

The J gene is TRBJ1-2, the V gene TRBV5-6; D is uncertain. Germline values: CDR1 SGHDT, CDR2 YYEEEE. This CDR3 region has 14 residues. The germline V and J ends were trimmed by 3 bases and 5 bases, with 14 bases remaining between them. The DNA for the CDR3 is TGTGCCAGCAGCTCCATCCGGGCCCTGTATGGCTACACCTTC. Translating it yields CASSSIRALYGYTF.

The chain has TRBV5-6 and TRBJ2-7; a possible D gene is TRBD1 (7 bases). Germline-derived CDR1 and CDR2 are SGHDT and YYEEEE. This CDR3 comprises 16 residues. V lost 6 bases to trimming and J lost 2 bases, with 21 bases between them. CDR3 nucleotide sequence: TGTGCCAGCATTCGGGGTCAGGGGGGCCAGGCCTACGAGCAGTACTTC. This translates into CASIRGQGGQAYEQYF.

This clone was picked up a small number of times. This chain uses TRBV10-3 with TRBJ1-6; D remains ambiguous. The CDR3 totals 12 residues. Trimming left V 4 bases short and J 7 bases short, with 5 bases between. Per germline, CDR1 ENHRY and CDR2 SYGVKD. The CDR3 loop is CAISGQNSPLHF. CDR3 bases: TGTGCCATCAGTGGCCAGAATTCACCCCTCCACTTT.

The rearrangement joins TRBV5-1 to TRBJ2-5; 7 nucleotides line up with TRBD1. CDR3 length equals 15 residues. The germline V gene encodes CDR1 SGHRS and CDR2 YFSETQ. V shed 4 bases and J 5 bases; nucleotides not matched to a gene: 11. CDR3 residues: CASSVGQSPRETQYF. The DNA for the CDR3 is TGCGCCAGCAGCGTGGGACAGTCTCCGCGGGAGACCCAGTACTTC.

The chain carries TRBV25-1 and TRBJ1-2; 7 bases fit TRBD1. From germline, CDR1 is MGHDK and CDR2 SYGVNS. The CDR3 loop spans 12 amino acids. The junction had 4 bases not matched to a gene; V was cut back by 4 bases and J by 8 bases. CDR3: CASSGTGGGYTF. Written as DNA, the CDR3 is TGTGCCAGCAGTGGGACAGGAGGCGGCTACACCTTC.

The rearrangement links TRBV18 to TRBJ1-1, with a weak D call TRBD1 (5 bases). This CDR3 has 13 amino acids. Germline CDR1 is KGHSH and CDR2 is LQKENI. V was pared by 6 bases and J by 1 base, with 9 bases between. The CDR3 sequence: CASSGTPNTEAFF. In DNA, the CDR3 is TGTGCCAGCTCCGGGACGCCGAACACTGAAGCTTTCTTT.

The CDR3 region is CALGQHGYTF. CDR3 sequence (DNA): TGTGCCTTGGGACAGCATGGCTACACCTTC. V and J are TRBV30 and TRBJ1-2; 7 bases are shared with TRBD1. Germline trimming cut 7 bases from V and 6 bases from J; bases unmatched to any gene: 2. Germline CDR1 is GTSNPN and CDR2 is SVGIG (reference sequence). The CDR3 is 10 residues long.

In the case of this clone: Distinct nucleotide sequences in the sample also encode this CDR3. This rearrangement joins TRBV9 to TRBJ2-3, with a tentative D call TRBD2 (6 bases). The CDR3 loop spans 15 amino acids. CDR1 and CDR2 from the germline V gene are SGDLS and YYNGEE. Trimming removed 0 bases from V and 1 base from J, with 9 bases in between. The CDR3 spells CASSVGGGGTDTQYF. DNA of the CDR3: TGTGCCAGCAGCGTAGGCGGCGGGGGCACAGATACGCAGTATTTT. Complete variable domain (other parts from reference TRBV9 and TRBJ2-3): DSGVTQTPKHLITATGQRVTLRCSPRSGDLSVYWYQQSLDQGLQFLIQYYNGEERAKGNILERFSAQQFPDLHSELNLSSLELGDSALYFCASSVGGGGTDTQYFGPGTRLTVL.

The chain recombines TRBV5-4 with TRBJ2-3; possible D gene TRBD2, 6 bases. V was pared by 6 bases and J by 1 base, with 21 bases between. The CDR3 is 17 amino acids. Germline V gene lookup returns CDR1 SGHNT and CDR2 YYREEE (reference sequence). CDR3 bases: TGTGCCAGCACCCTCGGGGTATGGCGGGGATGCACAGATACGCAGTATTTT. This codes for CASTLGVWRGCTDTQYF.

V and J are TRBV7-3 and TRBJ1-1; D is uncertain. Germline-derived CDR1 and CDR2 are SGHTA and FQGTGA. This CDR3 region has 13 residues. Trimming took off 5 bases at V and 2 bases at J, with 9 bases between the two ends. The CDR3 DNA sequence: TGTGCCAGCAGCCTCTGGGCCAACACTGAAGCTTTCTTT. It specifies CASSLWANTEAFF.